This paragraph covers one TCR beta chain sequence. Study processing details: Reference gene primer amplification gave nucleated cell count estimates. Sequenced by immunoSEQ multiplex PCR; TCRdb stores in-frame clones only, minus some. V, J and clone size reflect that table, while D and trimming were determined from the DNA. Among 180,000 or so clones listed, 75% to 80% were seen once. This CDR3 spans 15 amino acids. Germline-derived CDR1 and CDR2 are KGHSH and LQKENI. The trim removed 5 bases at V and 2 bases at J, leaving 3 bases unmatched. This sample was taken from a study of blood T cell repertoires in COVID-19. As for the study in general: PBMCs, B-cell-depleted T cells, or T cells were the source of the cDNA or gDNA that made up the material.

The sequence was obtained from a woman in her forties or fifties with active or convalescent COVID-19. Sequenced sample: peripheral blood. This chain connects TRBV18 to TRBJ2-1, with 10 bases matching TRBD1. The CDR3 region is CASSGDRGPYNEQFF. CDR3 nucleotides: TGTGCCAGCTCAGGGGACAGGGGCCCCTACAATGAGCAGTTCTTC.